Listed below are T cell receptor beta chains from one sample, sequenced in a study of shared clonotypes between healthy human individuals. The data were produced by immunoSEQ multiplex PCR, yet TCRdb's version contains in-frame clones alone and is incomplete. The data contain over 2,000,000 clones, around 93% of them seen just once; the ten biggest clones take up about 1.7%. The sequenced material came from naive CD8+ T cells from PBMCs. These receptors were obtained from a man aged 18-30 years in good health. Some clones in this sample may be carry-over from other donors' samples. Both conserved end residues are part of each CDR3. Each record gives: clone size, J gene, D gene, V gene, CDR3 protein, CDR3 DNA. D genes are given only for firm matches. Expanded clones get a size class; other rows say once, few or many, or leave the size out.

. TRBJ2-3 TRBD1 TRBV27 CASRQGWASTDTQYF TGTGCCAGCCGACAGGGCTGGGCGTCCACAGATACGCAGTATTTT
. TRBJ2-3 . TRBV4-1 CASSQGMISDTQYF TGCGCCAGCAGCCAAGGAATGATATCGGATACGCAGTATTTT
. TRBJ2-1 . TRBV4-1 CASSPDPWGEQFF TGCGCCAGCAGCCCAGACCCCTGGGGTGAGCAGTTCTTC
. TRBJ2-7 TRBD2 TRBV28 CASTPPGTIFEQYF TGTGCCAGCACACCCCCCGGGACTATTTTCGAGCAGTACTTC
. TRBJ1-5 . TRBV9 CASSVEGNSNQPQHF TGTGCCAGCAGCGTGGAGGGAAATAGCAATCAGCCCCAGCATTTT
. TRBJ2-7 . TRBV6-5 CASSLSEGAYEQYF TGTGCCAGCAGTCTCTCCGAGGGGGCCTACGAGCAGTACTTC
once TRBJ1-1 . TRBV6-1 CASSERVSNTEAFF TGTGCCAGCAGTGAACGGGTGTCGAACACTGAAGCTTTCTTT
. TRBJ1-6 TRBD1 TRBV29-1 CSVVTPGGEYSPLHF TGCAGCGTTGTGACTCCAGGGGGGGAGTACTCACCCCTCCACTTT
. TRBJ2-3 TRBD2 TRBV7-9 CASSRGGPSTDTQYF TGTGCCAGCAGCCGCGGGGGACCAAGCACAGATACGCAGTATTTT
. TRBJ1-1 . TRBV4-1 CATRQDTTEAFF TGCGCCACCAGACAGGATACGACTGAAGCTTTCTTT
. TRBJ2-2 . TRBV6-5 CASSYEEIGTGELFF TGTGCCAGCAGTTACGAGGAGATTGGCACCGGGGAGCTGTTTTTT
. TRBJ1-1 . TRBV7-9 CASSSGGNTEAFF TGTGCCAGCAGCTCTGGTGGGAACACTGAAGCTTTCTTT
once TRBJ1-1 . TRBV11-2 CASSLDSPGTNTEAFF TGTGCCAGCAGCTTAGATTCCCCAGGGACGAACACTGAAGCTTTCTTT
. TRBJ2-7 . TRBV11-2 CASSLFPADSYEQYF TGTGCCAGCAGCTTATTTCCAGCGGACTCCTACGAGCAGTACTTC
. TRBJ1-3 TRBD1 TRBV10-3 CAISEPKQGNSGNTIYF TGTGCCATCAGTGAGCCCAAACAGGGGAACTCTGGAAACACCATATATTTT
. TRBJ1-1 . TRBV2 CASSEPSLGTEAFF TGTGCCAGCAGTGAACCTTCACTCGGCACTGAAGCTTTCTTT
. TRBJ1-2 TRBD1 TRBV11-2 CASSLDATGGLGGYTF TGTGCCAGCAGCTTAGACGCGACAGGGGGCTTGGGTGGCTACACCTTC
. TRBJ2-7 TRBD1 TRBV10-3 CAISGTGSSYEQYF TGTGCCATCAGTGGGACAGGGAGCTCCTACGAGCAGTACTTC
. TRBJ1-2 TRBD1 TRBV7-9 CASRGGGEGYTF TGTGCCAGCAGAGGGGGCGGGGAGGGCTACACCTTC
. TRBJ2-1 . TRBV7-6 CASSSRDNSYNEQFF TGTGCCAGCAGCTCCCGGGACAACTCCTACAATGAGCAGTTCTTC
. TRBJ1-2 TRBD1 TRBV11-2 CASSLDHFGEGARGYTF TGTGCCAGCAGCTTAGATCACTTTGGAGAGGGGGCGAGGGGCTACACCTTC
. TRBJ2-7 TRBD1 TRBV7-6 CASSGRTGVSYEQYF TGTGCCAGCAGCGGCCGGACAGGGGTATCCTACGAGCAGTACTTC
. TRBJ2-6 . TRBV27 CASSLIGSVLTGANVLTF TGTGCCAGCAGTTTAATTGGGTCGGTTCTTACTGGGGCCAACGTCCTGACTTTC
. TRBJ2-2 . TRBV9 CASSVYGQGTTGELFF TGTGCCAGCAGCGTATATGGGCAGGGAACCACCGGGGAGCTGTTTTTT
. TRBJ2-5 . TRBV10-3 CAIRGGRQETQYF TGTGCCATCAGGGGGGGGCGGCAAGAGACCCAGTACTTC
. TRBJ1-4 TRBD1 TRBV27 CASRGQGANEKLFF TGTGCCAGCCGAGGACAGGGGGCGAATGAAAAACTGTTTTTT
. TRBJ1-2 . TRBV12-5 CASGTTEDDYGYTF TGTGCTAGTGGCACGACAGAAGATGACTATGGCTACACCTTC
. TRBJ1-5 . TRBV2 CASSVGRALQPQHF TGTGCCAGCAGTGTGGGCAGGGCCCTTCAGCCCCAGCATTTT
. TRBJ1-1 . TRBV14 CASSPLTGEAFF TGTGCCAGCAGCCCCCTCACAGGTGAAGCTTTCTTT
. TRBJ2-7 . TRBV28 CASSFFWGGLGEQYF TGTGCCAGCAGTTTTTTTTGGGGCGGTCTGGGCGAGCAGTACTTC
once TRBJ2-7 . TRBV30 CAWSGGASYEQYF TGTGCCTGGAGTGGGGGGGCCTCCTACGAGCAGTACTTC
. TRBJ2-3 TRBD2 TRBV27 CASSLMLAGRPDTQYF TGTGCCAGCAGTTTGATGCTAGCGGGAAGACCAGATACGCAGTATTTT
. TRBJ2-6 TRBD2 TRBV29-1 CSVEGLAGGSGANVLTF TGCAGCGTTGAAGGCCTAGCGGGGGGCTCTGGGGCCAACGTCCTGACTTTC
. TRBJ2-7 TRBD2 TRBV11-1 CASTLAGAFYEQYF TGTGCCAGCACCCTAGCGGGCGCGTTCTACGAGCAGTACTTC
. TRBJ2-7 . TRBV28 CASTGPTREQYF TGTGCCAGTACGGGACCCACGAGGGAGCAGTACTTC
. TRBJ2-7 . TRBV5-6 CASSLAAGHEQYF TGTGCCAGCAGCTTGGCTGCGGGCCACGAGCAGTACTTC
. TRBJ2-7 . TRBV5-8 CASTQEGRFSDEQYF TGTGCCAGCACCCAGGAGGGGCGGTTCAGCGACGAGCAGTACTTC
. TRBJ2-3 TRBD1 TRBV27 CASSPNPTGGWPYF TGTGCCAGCAGTCCCAATCCGACAGGGGGTTGGCCGTATTTT
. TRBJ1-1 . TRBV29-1 CSVEEGPNTEAFF TGCAGCGTTGAGGAGGGACCAAACACTGAAGCTTTCTTT
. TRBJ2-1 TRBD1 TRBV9 CASSALGQGRSYNEQFF TGTGCCAGCAGCGCCCTAGGACAGGGGCGGTCCTACAATGAGCAGTTCTTC
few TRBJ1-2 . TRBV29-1 CSGEDSYGYTF TGCAGCGGGGAGGACAGCTATGGCTACACCTTC
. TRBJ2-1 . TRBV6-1 CASGGGLRNNEQFF TGTGCCAGCGGAGGGGGGCTGCGGAACAATGAGCAGTTCTTC
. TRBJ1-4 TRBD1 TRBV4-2 CASSQEIPGGEGYEKLFF TGTGCCAGCAGCCAAGAGATCCCAGGGGGCGAAGGGTATGAAAAACTGTTTTTT
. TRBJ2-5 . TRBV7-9 CASSPGASPETQYF TGTGCCAGCAGCCCAGGGGCCAGCCCAGAGACCCAGTACTTC
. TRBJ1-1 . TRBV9 CASSPRRQSTEAFF TGTGCCAGCAGCCCTAGGCGCCAGTCCACTGAAGCTTTCTTT
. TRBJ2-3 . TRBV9 CASSRTPTDTQYF TGTGCCAGCAGCCGGACACCCACAGATACGCAGTATTTT
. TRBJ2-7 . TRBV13 CASSPPRTETSYEQYF TGTGCCAGCAGCCCGCCCCGGACAGAAACCTCCTACGAGCAGTACTTC
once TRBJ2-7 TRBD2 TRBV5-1 CASSFGLAGVYEQYF TGCGCCAGCAGCTTCGGACTAGCGGGAGTATACGAGCAGTACTTC
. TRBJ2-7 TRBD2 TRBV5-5 CASSLAAGAWYEQYF TGTGCCAGCAGCTTGGCTGCGGGAGCATGGTACGAGCAGTACTTC
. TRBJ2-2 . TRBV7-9 CASSSYDTGELFF TGTGCCAGCAGCTCGTACGACACCGGGGAGCTGTTTTTT
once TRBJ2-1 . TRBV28 CASTKRRKGRSYNEQFF TGTGCCAGCACCAAAAGGCGTAAGGGTAGGTCCTACAATGAGCAGTTCTTC
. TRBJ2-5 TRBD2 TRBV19 CASSIRGGQETQYF TGTGCCAGTAGTATACGGGGGGGTCAGGAGACCCAGTACTTC
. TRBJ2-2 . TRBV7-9 CASSLGHPGRTGELFF TGTGCCAGCAGCTTAGGGCACCCTGGGAGGACCGGGGAGCTGTTTTTT
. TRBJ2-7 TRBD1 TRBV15 CATSGTGGAYEQYF TGTGCCACCTCCGGGACAGGGGGCGCCTACGAGCAGTACTTC
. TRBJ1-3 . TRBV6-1 CASSEIDDSGNTIYF TGTGCCAGCAGTGAAATCGATGACTCTGGAAACACCATATATTTT
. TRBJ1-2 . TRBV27 CASSLTDNYGYTF TGTGCCAGCAGTCTGACGGATAACTATGGCTACACCTTC
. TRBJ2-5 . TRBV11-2 CASSSGALLGETQYF TGTGCCAGCAGCTCAGGGGCTTTATTGGGGGAGACCCAGTACTTC
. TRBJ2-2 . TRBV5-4 CASSFGTSTGELFF TGTGCCAGCAGCTTCGGGACAAGCACCGGGGAGCTGTTTTTT
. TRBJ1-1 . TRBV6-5 CASSYSGAHTEAFF TGTGCCAGCAGTTATAGTGGGGCTCACACTGAAGCTTTCTTT